What follows describes a single TCR beta chain. Its antigen has not been determined. The input lacks base qualities; no much larger clone sits a single base away. TCRbeta CDR3 regions were amplified from genomic DNA by means of the immunoSEQ Assay, a bias-controlled multiplex PCR. Per the authors' processing: Within the assay, amplification of reference gene primers was used to estimate how many nucleated cells each sample contained. To quantify the absolute abundance of each unique TCRbeta CDR3 rearrangement, sequence reads were collapsed and filtered. For each sample, productive Simpson clonality was calculated as the square root of Simpson's diversity index across productive rearrangements. The immuneACCESS repertoire file appears here via TCRdb, limited to in-frame rearrangements. These files lack a portion of the clones; in checked studies, under half of the deficit traces to unresolved V genes, and the cause of the others is not known. The DNA gave D and trimming, while V, J and clone size come from that table. Recorded for this sample are 65,000 to 80,000 clones; 88% of them occurred a single time. The ten most abundant clones make up 5% to 6.5% of the sample.

Collaborating institutions collected whole blood in K2EDTA tubes following their own protocols. Collaborator samples were shipped for TCRbeta analysis as frozen whole blood, isolated PBMCs, or DNA extracted from either sample type. The data derive from a study of blood T cell repertoires in COVID-19 (dated by TCRdb to about 2020). Study-level background: The collaborator samples originated in the United States, Italy and Spain and spanned the acute and convalescent phases of COVID-19. The material from the prospective study consisted of cDNA or gDNA derived from T cells, B-cell-depleted T cells, or PBMCs. The dataset comprised deeply sampled blood TCRbeta repertoires from subjects exposed to, actively infected with, or recovered from COVID-19. The repertoires were released in a freely available public database meant as a resource for research on the immune response to SARS-CoV-2. Samples came from the ongoing ImmuneRACE study (first 160 participants) plus 1,254 subjects from 6 global collaborators. A de-identified subject ID, COVID-19 status, age in years and sex were almost always included in the sample metadata. HLA class I and class II types, where available, came from metadata supplied by the sample provider rather than from assay-based typing.

General findings and caveats noted by the study authors: Clinical and demographic metadata were provided uncurated, with the amount varying by source and participant.

The V and J ends are trimmed by 6 bases and 2 bases, leaving 18 bases between them. CDR1 and CDR2 (WSHSY, SAAADI) derive from the germline V gene. Inclusive of the bounding cysteine and phenylalanine, the CDR3 is 16 residues long. Only the CDR3 part of the read is kept: 48 bases, read in frame from the first base. This TCR came from a man between 50 and 59 years old with active COVID-19. Recombination linked TRBV10-2 to TRBJ2-3; TRBD2 is a weak D gene call, 6 bases matching. Sequenced sample: peripheral blood. The CDR3 has the sequence CASRANRDLTTDTQYF. In nucleotides, the sequence is TGCGCCAGCAGAGCAAATAGGGACTTGACCACAGATACGCAGTATTTT.